The 19 T cell receptor beta chains listed next were all sequenced from one sample in a study of tumor-infiltrating T cells and Merkel cell polyomavirus. Study-level background: The study examined CD8+ T cells specific for the Merkel cell polyomavirus KLL epitope.

The assay was immunoSEQ multiplex PCR, and TCRdb's table has in-frame clones only and misses some. The sample lists about 25,000 clones, approximately 90% seen once, with less than 3% in the top ten. Immunohistochemistry showed robust Merkel cell polyomavirus Large T antigen staining in every patient's tumor. The source material was lymph node tissue. The receptors originated from a man aged 50 to 59 with Merkel cell carcinoma.

The rearrangement links TRBV12-5 to TRBJ1-1; tentatively, D is TRBD1 (6 bases). The CDR3 is made up of 16 amino acids. The germline gives CDR1 LGHNT, CDR2 FRNRAP. The ends were cut back, 1 base at V and 6 bases at J, with 18 bases in the middle. The CDR3 protein is CASGLAFEGGIAEAFF. As DNA, the CDR3 is TGTGCTAGTGGTTTGGCCTTCGAGGGGGGGATCGCTGAAGCTTTCTTT.

This clone has only one observation. This chain links TRBV7-6 with TRBJ2-2; the D is unclear. Germline CDR1 SGHVS, CDR2 FNYEAQ. V was cut by 1 base and J by 2 bases, with 8 bases left in between. CDR3 length equals 15 residues. This chain's CDR3 is CASSLEVANTGELFF. The CDR3 DNA reads TGTGCCAGCAGCTTAGAGGTAGCTAACACCGGGGAGCTGTTTTTT.

The rearrangement joins TRBV5-1 to TRBJ2-3; D ambiguous. The V end was cut by 0 bases, the J end by 6 bases, with 5 bases between. Germline CDR1 is SGHRS and CDR2 is YFSETQ. The CDR3 has 12 residues. CDR3 nucleotide sequence: TGCGCCAGCAGCTTGGCTTTTGATACGCAGTATTTT. Encoded protein: CASSLAFDTQYF.

V and J are TRBV5-1 and TRBJ2-1; D is unresolved. Trimming removed 4 bases at V and 4 bases at J, with 18 bases between. Germline assignment: CDR1 SGHRS and CDR2 YFSETQ. The CDR3 is made up of 16 amino acids. As DNA, the CDR3 is TGCGCCAGCAGCGCATTGACCCAGGCCCTATACAATGAGCAGTTCTTC. Amino acids: CASSALTQALYNEQFF.

This clone has just one count. The V gene is TRBV6-5, the J gene TRBJ1-2, with TRBD1 matching over 8 bases. With V trimmed by 2 bases and J by 4 bases, 6 bases remained unmatched. The germline CDR1 and CDR2 sequences are MNHEY and SVGAGI. There are 15 residues in the CDR3. The CDR3 DNA follows: TGTGCCAGCAGTTACAGGGGACAGGTCGTCTATGGCTACACCTTC. It yields the protein CASSYRGQVVYGYTF.

The rearrangement links TRBV28 to TRBJ1-1, with a possible D match to TRBD1 (5 bases). Deletions cut 3 bases from V and 4 bases from J, with 15 bases between. The V gene's germline CDR1 is MDHEN and CDR2 SYDVKM. This CDR3 has 15 amino acids. This CDR3 is CASSFLRGISTEAFF. The DNA of the CDR3 is TGTGCCAGCAGTTTTCTCCGGGGGATCAGCACTGAAGCTTTCTTT.

CDR3 protein: CASSLSGNHEQYF. In DNA form, the CDR3 reads TGCGCCAGCAGCTTATCAGGGAACCACGAGCAGTACTTC. The chain recombines TRBV5-1 with TRBJ2-7; possibly TRBD1 for D (5 bases). Germline lookup yields CDR1 SGHRS and CDR2 YFSETQ. The CDR3 length is 13 residues. V was shortened by 2 bases and J by 5 bases, with 11 bases between the two germline ends.

This clone has just a few counts. A junction end diverges from the germline sequence, so it may reflect a read error. The chain has TRBV2 and TRBJ2-7; D may be TRBD2 (6 bases). Germline CDR1 reads SNHLY; CDR2 reads FYNNEI. This CDR3 is 13 amino acids long. The CDR3 nucleotides read TGTGCCAGCAAGGTGTCAGTAAGGGTCGGGGGAGTCTTC. It codes for CASKVSVRVGGVF. The variable domain in full, completed from reference TRBV2 and TRBJ2-7, reads EPEVTQTPSHQVTQMGQEVILRCVPISNHLYFYWYRQILGQKVEFLVSFYNNEISEKSEIFDDQFSVERPDGSNFTLKIRSTKLEDSAMYFCASKVSVRVGGVFGPGTRLTVT.

The CDR3 protein is CAISKGTEEAFF. The CDR3 bases are TGTGCCATCAGTAAGGGGACAGAAGAAGCTTTCTTT. V usage is TRBV10-3 and J usage is TRBJ1-1; TRBD1 matches at 7 bases. The germline gives CDR1 ENHRY, CDR2 SYGVKD. The CDR3 has 12 residues. Unmatched junction bases numbered 5, after V lost 5 bases and J lost 8 bases.

In its sample, this clone was seen once. The chain recombines TRBV7-8 with TRBJ1-1; D is uncertain. Trimming left V 2 bases short and J 1 base short, with 5 bases between. The CDR3 has 13 amino acids. The germline CDR1 and CDR2 sequences are SGHVS and FQNEAQ. The DNA for the CDR3 is TGTGCCAGCAGCTTAAACAGGAACACTGAAGCTTTCTTT. Its protein product is CASSLNRNTEAFF.

The rearrangement uses TRBV5-1 and TRBJ2-5; no clear D gene. Deletions cut 3 bases from V and 4 bases from J, with 19 bases between. This CDR3 has 16 residues. Germline lookup yields CDR1 SGHRS and CDR2 YFSETQ. The CDR3 is CASSSPPSHRPETQYF. The CDR3 DNA follows: TGCGCCAGCAGCTCTCCCCCTTCACACAGACCAGAGACCCAGTACTTC.

The chain recombines TRBV6-5 with TRBJ2-1; 8 bases agree with TRBD2. Germline trimming cut 8 bases from V and 10 bases from J; bases unmatched to any gene: 4. CDR1 MNHEY and CDR2 SVGAGI come from the germline V gene. The CDR3 loop spans 11 amino acids. Here the CDR3 reads CASYGGREQFF. The CDR3 DNA reads as TGTGCCAGCTATGGCGGGAGGGAGCAGTTCTTC.

The J gene is TRBJ1-1, the V gene TRBV28; 7 nucleotides match TRBD1. CDR3 size: 16 residues. Germline CDR1 is MDHEN and CDR2 is SYDVKM. With V trimmed by 5 bases and J by 0 bases, 9 bases remained unmatched. This chain's CDR3 is CASSPSTGTMNTEAFF. CDR3 nucleotides: TGTGCCAGCAGTCCCTCGACAGGGACCATGAACACTGAAGCTTTCTTT.

The chain recombines TRBV11-1 with TRBJ2-7; the match to TRBD2 covers 11 bases. CDR1 and CDR2 (germline): SGHAT, FQDESV (reference sequence). This CDR3 region has 19 residues. J was trimmed by 5 bases and V by 5 bases; bases with no gene match: 20. As DNA, the CDR3 is TGTGCCAGCAGCCGGAACAGAGTTACTAGCGGGAGACTTCGGGACGAGCAGTACTTC. Amino acids: CASSRNRVTSGRLRDEQYF.

This chain joins TRBV5-6 and TRBJ1-5; maybe TRBD1 (5 bases). This CDR3 contains 17 residues. The germline V and J ends were trimmed by 1 base and 7 bases, with 21 bases remaining between them. Germline CDR1 reads SGHDT; CDR2 reads YYEEEE. This chain's CDR3 is CASSLTGGTEGWQPQHF. The DNA for the CDR3 is TGTGCCAGCAGCTTGACCGGGGGGACCGAGGGATGGCAGCCCCAGCATTTT.

In its sample, this clone was seen a few times. The CDR3 DNA reads TGCGCCAGCAGCCAAGGGACAGGGGTGTTCTACGAGCAGTACTTC. The encoded protein is CASSQGTGVFYEQYF. The chain has TRBV4-3 and TRBJ2-7; 9 nucleotides agree with TRBD1. Germline V gene lookup returns CDR1 LGHNA and CDR2 YSLEER. Trimming at V came to 1 base and at J to 3 bases, leaving 4 bases not matched to a gene. CDR3 length equals 15 residues.

This clone was observed a single time. This chain connects TRBV29-1 to TRBJ2-1; TRBD2 aligns across 9 bases. Germline V gene sequence: CDR1 SQVTM, CDR2 ANQGSEA. The CDR3 spans 13 residues. V trimming: 0 bases; J trimming: 13 bases; junction bases outside the gene matches: 7. DNA for the CDR3: TGCAGCGTTGAAGACGGACTAGCGTTTGATCAGTTCTTC. It specifies CSVEDGLAFDQFF.

The rearrangement uses TRBV9 and TRBJ2-1, with 8 bases fitting TRBD2. The CDR3 loop spans 15 amino acids. With 2 bases clipped from V and 9 bases from J, the junction kept 10 bases outside the gene matches. Germline CDR1 SGDLS, CDR2 YYNGEE. The CDR3, as DNA: TGTGCCAGCAGCGTGGGTAGCGGGAAAACGGTTGAGCAGTTCTTC. It codes for CASSVGSGKTVEQFF.

The sample holds one count of this clone. The chain carries TRBV28 and TRBJ2-7; TRBD2 matches 10 bases. In germline, CDR1 is MDHEN, CDR2 SYDVKM. J lost 6 bases, V lost 0 bases, and 5 bases had no gene match. CDR3 size: 15 residues. The CDR3 region is CASSLWLAGEGEQYF. CDR3 in DNA: TGTGCCAGCAGTTTATGGCTAGCGGGAGAGGGCGAGCAGTACTTC.